A selection of T cell receptor beta chains follows, all from one sample in a study of blood T cells in healthy people across ages. TCRdb re-analysed the 5' RACE reads in MiXCR, keeping a single row per CDR3 protein. The sample consists of around 1,500,000 distinct CDR3 sequences, 28% of them appearing once. The sample taken for sequencing was blood. The receptors were sampled from a young woman in good health. CDR3s include the opening cysteine and the closing phenylalanine or tryptophan. D genes are given only for firm matches. Clone size, where shown, is once, few, many, or a class for clones that have expanded.

D gene: .; J gene: TRBJ2-1; V gene: TRBV5-1; clone size: .; CDR3 DNA: TGCGCCAGCAGCTTGTATCTGAATGAGCAGTTCTTC; CDR3 protein: CASSLYLNEQFF
D gene: .; J gene: TRBJ2-5; V gene: TRBV2; clone size: few; CDR3 DNA: TGTGCCAGCAGTGAATTGGCCTACCTAGAGACCCAGTACTTC; CDR3 protein: CASSELAYLETQYF
D gene: TRBD1; J gene: TRBJ1-2; V gene: TRBV7-2; clone size: few; CDR3 DNA: TGTGCCAGCAGGAGATGGACAGGGTATAACTATGGCTACATCTTC; CDR3 protein: CASRRWTGYNYGYIF
D gene: TRBD2; J gene: TRBJ2-3; V gene: TRBV11-2; clone size: many; CDR3 DNA: TGTGCCAGCAGCTTAACCGGACTAGCGGGACGGGATACGCAGTATTTT; CDR3 protein: CASSLTGLAGRDTQYF
D gene: .; J gene: TRBJ2-7; V gene: TRBV3-1; clone size: .; CDR3 DNA: TGTGCCAGCAGCCATAAGGGGGGACCAGCCTACGAGCAGTACTTC; CDR3 protein: CASSHKGGPAYEQYF
D gene: .; J gene: TRBJ2-7; V gene: TRBV5-6; clone size: many; CDR3 DNA: TGTGCCAGCAGCTCGCAGGGACCCTCCTACGAGCAGTACTTC; CDR3 protein: CASSSQGPSYEQYF
D gene: .; J gene: TRBJ2-7; V gene: TRBV18; clone size: few; CDR3 DNA: TGTGCCAGCTCACCAGAGCCACGCGCCTACGAGCAGTACTTC; CDR3 protein: CASSPEPRAYEQYF
D gene: .; J gene: TRBJ2-7; V gene: TRBV9; clone size: many; CDR3 DNA: TGTGCCAGCTCCCACGACCCATCCTACGAGCAGTACTTC; CDR3 protein: CASSHDPSYEQYF
D gene: .; J gene: TRBJ2-7; V gene: TRBV12-3/TRBV12-4; clone size: many; CDR3 DNA: TGTGCCAGCAGTTTATTGACCGACTACGAGCAGTACTTC; CDR3 protein: CASSLLTDYEQYF
D gene: TRBD1; J gene: TRBJ1-4; V gene: TRBV18; clone size: .; CDR3 DNA: TGTGTCAGCTCATACCAGAGGACAGGGGGAGCAACTAATGAAAAACTGTTTTTT; CDR3 protein: CVSSYQRTGGATNEKLFF
D gene: .; J gene: TRBJ2-5; V gene: TRBV5-1; clone size: .; CDR3 DNA: TGCGCCAGCAGCTTTAGTTTCCAAGAGACCCAGTACTTC; CDR3 protein: CASSFSFQETQYF
D gene: TRBD2; J gene: TRBJ2-7; V gene: TRBV20-1; clone size: few; CDR3 DNA: TGCAGTGCTAGATCCCCCCGGGGGGAGTACGAGCAGTACTTC; CDR3 protein: CSARSPRGEYEQYF
D gene: .; J gene: TRBJ2-5; V gene: TRBV7-2; clone size: few; CDR3 DNA: TGTGCCGGCAGCTCTGCCCGAATTTTGGAGACCCAGTACTTC; CDR3 protein: CAGSSARILETQYF
D gene: TRBD1; J gene: TRBJ1-1; V gene: TRBV5-1; clone size: many; CDR3 DNA: TGCGCCAGCAGAATGACAGGGGGCACTGAAGCTTTCTTT; CDR3 protein: CASRMTGGTEAFF
D gene: .; J gene: TRBJ2-7; V gene: TRBV27; clone size: once; CDR3 DNA: TGTGCCAGCAGTTTACTGGGCGGAACCGCTGGCTACGAGCAGTACTTC; CDR3 protein: CASSLLGGTAGYEQYF
D gene: .; J gene: TRBJ2-3; V gene: TRBV3-1; clone size: few; CDR3 DNA: TGTGCCAGCAGCCAAGATTATGGGGGTAGCACAGATACGCAGTATTTT; CDR3 protein: CASSQDYGGSTDTQYF
D gene: TRBD2; J gene: TRBJ2-1; V gene: TRBV7-2; clone size: many; CDR3 DNA: TGTGCCAGCAGCTCGTGGGCTAGCGGGGGCAATGAGCAGTTCTTC; CDR3 protein: CASSSWASGGNEQFF
D gene: .; J gene: TRBJ2-1; V gene: TRBV20-1; clone size: .; CDR3 DNA: TGCAGTGCTAGATACAGGGAGGGAGTATGGAATGAGCAGTTCTTC; CDR3 protein: CSARYREGVWNEQFF
D gene: TRBD1; J gene: TRBJ2-7; V gene: TRBV7-9; clone size: few; CDR3 DNA: TGTGCCAGCAGCCCCCGGTCGACAGGGGGAGGCGAGCAGTACTTC; CDR3 protein: CASSPRSTGGGEQYF
D gene: .; J gene: TRBJ2-5; V gene: TRBV5-6; clone size: .; CDR3 DNA: TGTGCCAGCAGCTTGGCCCGTGGGGGGAAGACCCAGTACTTC; CDR3 protein: CASSLARGGKTQYF
D gene: .; J gene: TRBJ2-1; V gene: TRBV12-3/TRBV12-4; clone size: many; CDR3 DNA: TGTGCCAGCAGTCCACGGGACTGGCAGTTCTTC; CDR3 protein: CASSPRDWQFF
D gene: .; J gene: TRBJ2-5; V gene: TRBV10-1; clone size: .; CDR3 DNA: TGCGCCAGCAGTGAAGGTTTTGGGCAAGAGGAGACCCAGTACTTC; CDR3 protein: CASSEGFGQEETQYF
D gene: .; J gene: TRBJ2-3; V gene: TRBV7-2; clone size: .; CDR3 DNA: TGTGCCAGCAGACAAAACAGGGATACGCAGTATTTT; CDR3 protein: CASRQNRDTQYF
D gene: .; J gene: TRBJ2-1; V gene: TRBV12-5; clone size: .; CDR3 DNA: TGTGCTAGTGGTTTTTTCCCCCCTGGCGGTTACAATGAGCAGTTCTTC; CDR3 protein: CASGFFPPGGYNEQFF
D gene: .; J gene: TRBJ2-3; V gene: TRBV6-5; clone size: many; CDR3 DNA: TGTGCCAGCTCCACAGGGAGAACAGATACGCAGTATTTT; CDR3 protein: CASSTGRTDTQYF
D gene: TRBD2; J gene: TRBJ2-5; V gene: TRBV6-6; clone size: many; CDR3 DNA: TGTGCCAGCAATTCGGGGGGAGAGACCCAGTACTTC; CDR3 protein: CASNSGGETQYF
D gene: TRBD1; J gene: TRBJ2-1; V gene: TRBV28; clone size: .; CDR3 DNA: TGTGCCAGCAGCTCCGTGAGGACAGGGGTGGAAAATGAGCAGTTCTTC; CDR3 protein: CASSSVRTGVENEQFF
D gene: .; J gene: TRBJ2-4; V gene: TRBV11-2; clone size: .; CDR3 DNA: TGTGCCAGCAGCCACGGGCGGAATGAGCAGTACTTC; CDR3 protein: CASSHGRNEQYF
D gene: .; J gene: TRBJ2-3; V gene: TRBV5-1; clone size: .; CDR3 DNA: TGTGCCAGCAGTCTCCCGACAGGTAGCACAGATACGCAGTATTTT; CDR3 protein: CASSLPTGSTDTQYF
D gene: .; J gene: TRBJ1-5; V gene: TRBV19; clone size: few; CDR3 DNA: TGTGCCAGTAGCCTCCTTGAGTCCGTCAATCAGCCCCAGCATTTT; CDR3 protein: CASSLLESVNQPQHF